This paragraph covers one TCR beta chain sequence. Sequencing was performed with immunoSEQ multiplex PCR; in TCRdb, only in-frame clones are kept and a portion is missing. The sample lists about 73,000 clones, less than 98% occurring once. Deletions cut 3 bases from V and 2 bases from J, with 16 bases between. The length of the CDR3 is 16 residues. Germline CDR1 KGHSH, CDR2 LQKENI. The data belong to a study of Tregs in tolerant kidney transplant recipients. The sequencing used CD4+ T cells from blood, collected before the transplant. The receptor was isolated from a human donor who received a combined kidney and bone marrow transplant. The rearrangement links TRBV18 to TRBJ1-2, with D perhaps TRBD1 (5 bases). CDR3 residues: CASSPFPTRGNYGYTF. CDR3 nucleotide sequence: TGTGCCAGCTCACCTTTCCCCACAAGGGGAAACTATGGCTACACCTTC.